The clone carrying this T cell receptor beta chain appeared once. Its target is unknown. Germline V gives CDR1 MDHEN, CDR2 SYDVKM. CDR3 size: 15 residues. Trimming stripped 6 bases from V and 5 bases from J, with 17 bases between. These data come from a study of vaccination and CD4 T cells after COVID-19. Whole-study findings and limits: In convalescent patients, 304 of 307 vaccine-specific clones were mono-reactive for SARS-CoV-2 spike.

Cultured CD4+ T cells had their DNA profiled by the Oncomine TCR Beta short-read assay. TCRdb reprocessed the PCR reads with MiXCR, giving one entry per CDR3 protein. Among about 16,000 distinct CDR3 sequences, about 56% were seen once, and the ten largest hold approximately 7.2%. The treatment: approximately nine-day PBMC culture with coronavirus spike peptide pools or control peptides (ViraFEST assay). PCR-confirmed positives ranged from March to December 2020, preceding US Alpha, Beta and Delta variants. Per-well cultures of roughly 2 million PBMCs received around 10 IU/ml IL-2 and 10 ug/ml peptide pools.

The chain has TRBV28 and TRBJ2-1; D may be TRBD2 (6 bases). This clonotype was obtained from a human donor who had recovered from COVID-19. The sequences come from CD4+ T cells from blood, cultured in vitro, collected before SARS-CoV-2 vaccination. The CDR3 region is CASRKTRHFNNEQFF. CDR3 in DNA: TGTGCCAGCAGGAAGACTAGACACTTCAACAATGAGCAGTTCTTC.